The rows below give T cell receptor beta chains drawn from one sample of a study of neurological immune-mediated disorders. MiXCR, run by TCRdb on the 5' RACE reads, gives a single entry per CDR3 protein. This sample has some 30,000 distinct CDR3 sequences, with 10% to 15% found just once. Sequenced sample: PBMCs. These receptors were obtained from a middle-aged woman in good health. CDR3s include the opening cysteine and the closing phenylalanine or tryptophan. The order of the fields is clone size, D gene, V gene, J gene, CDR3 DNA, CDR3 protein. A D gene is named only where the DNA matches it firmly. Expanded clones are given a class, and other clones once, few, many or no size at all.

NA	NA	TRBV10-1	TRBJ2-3	TGCGCCAGCAGTGAGGCACTTGGCACAGATACGCAGTATTTT	CASSEALGTDTQYF
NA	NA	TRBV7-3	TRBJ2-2	TGTGCCAGCAGCCCAGGCGGGGTGAACACCGGGGAGCTGTTTTTT	CASSPGGVNTGELFF
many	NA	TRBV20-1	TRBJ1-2	TGCAGTGCTACGGGAAGGACCGCATCCCCAGGGATCTATGGCTACACCTTC	CSATGRTASPGIYGYTF
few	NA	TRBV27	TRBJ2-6	TGTGCCAGCAGTTTATTCACCGATCACCAGGGGATTGGGTCTGGGGCCAACGTCCTGACTTTC	CASSLFTDHQGIGSGANVLTF
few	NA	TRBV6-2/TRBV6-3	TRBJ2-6	TGTGCCAGCAGTTACGGGCTCTCCCGTGGGGCCAACGTCCTGACTTTC	CASSYGLSRGANVLTF
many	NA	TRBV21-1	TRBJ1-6	TGTGCCAGCAGCTCTACCCTCCAAACAGGGAGGGATTCACCCCTCCACTTT	CASSSTLQTGRDSPLHF
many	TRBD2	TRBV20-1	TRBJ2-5	TGCAGTGCTACGGGGGAGCTAGCGGGACTCCAAGAGACCCAGTACTTC	CSATGELAGLQETQYF
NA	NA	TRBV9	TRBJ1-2	TGTGCCAGCAGCATGCAGGGGTACTTTGACTACACCTTC	CASSMQGYFDYTF
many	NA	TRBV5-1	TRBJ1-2	TGCGCCAGCAGCTTCGAGGAGACTACAACCTTC	CASSFEETTTF
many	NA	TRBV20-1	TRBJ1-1	TGCAGTGCTAGAGACAGCCAGGACACTGAAGCTTTCTTT	CSARDSQDTEAFF
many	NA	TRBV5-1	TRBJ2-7	TGCGCCAGCAGGCAATCGACGAAATCCTACGAGCAGTACTTC	CASRQSTKSYEQYF
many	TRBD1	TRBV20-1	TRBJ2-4	TGCAGTGCTAGAGGAGGGACAGGGAACATTCAGTACTTC	CSARGGTGNIQYF
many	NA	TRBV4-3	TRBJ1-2	TGCGCCAGCAGCCAAGAAGGCTATCGGGGAGTTTATGGCTACACCTTC	CASSQEGYRGVYGYTF
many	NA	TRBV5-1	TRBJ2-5	TGCGCCACCTCGACACAGGGTGGGCAAGAGACCCAGTACTTC	CATSTQGGQETQYF
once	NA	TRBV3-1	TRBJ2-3	TGTGCCAGCCCCAGTTGGGGTTCAGCCCCAGATACGCAGTATTTT	CASPSWGSAPDTQYF
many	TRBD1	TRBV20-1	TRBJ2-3	TGCAGTGCTAGAGGCAGGGGGCAGGGAGATACGCAGTATTTT	CSARGRGQGDTQYF
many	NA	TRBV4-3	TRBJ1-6	TGCGCCAGCAGCCAAGATCTCGGTCTTAATTCACCCCTCCACTTT	CASSQDLGLNSPLHF
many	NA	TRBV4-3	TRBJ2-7	TGCGCCAGCAGCCCATCTCCGGGACACTCCTACGAGCAGTACTTC	CASSPSPGHSYEQYF
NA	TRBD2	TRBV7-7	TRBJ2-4	TGTGCCAGCAGCTTAGAAACCAAGCGGGAGGGCCGGGCCAAAAACATTCAGTACTTC	CASSLETKREGRAKNIQYF
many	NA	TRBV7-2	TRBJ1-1	TGTGCCAGCAGCTTTATGACGGTCACTGAAGCTTTCTTT	CASSFMTVTEAFF
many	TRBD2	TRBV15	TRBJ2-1	TGTGCCACCAGCAGAGATGTACGGGAGGGCCCGACGGATGAGCAGTTCTTC	CATSRDVREGPTDEQFF
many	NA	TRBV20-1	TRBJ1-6	TGCAGTGCTAGAGGAACAGGGCGCTTGGGTTCACCCCTCCACTTT	CSARGTGRLGSPLHF
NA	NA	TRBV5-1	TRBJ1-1	TGCGCCAGCAGCTTGGAGAGGGGCACTGAAGCTTTCTTT	CASSLERGTEAFF
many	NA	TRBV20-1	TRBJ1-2	TGCAGTGCTAGAGATCGGGCCAGAGAAGGCTACACCTTC	CSARDRAREGYTF
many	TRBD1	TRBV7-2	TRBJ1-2	TGTGCCAGCAGCTTAAGACAGGGGCAGGATGGCTACACCTTC	CASSLRQGQDGYTF
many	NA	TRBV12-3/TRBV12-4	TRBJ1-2	TGTGCCAGCAGTCCCCAGGGAAGCGACTATGGCTACACCTTC	CASSPQGSDYGYTF
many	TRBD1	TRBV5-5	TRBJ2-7	TGTGCCAGCGGATTACAGGGGGATTCTCTCGAGCAGTACTTC	CASGLQGDSLEQYF
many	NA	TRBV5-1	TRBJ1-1	TGCGCCAGCAGCTTGTCCGAGATGAACACTGAAGCTTTCTTT	CASSLSEMNTEAFF
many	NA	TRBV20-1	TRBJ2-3	TGCAGTGCTGGGGCCCACTTAGCGGATAGCGCAGATACGCAGTATTTT	CSAGAHLADSADTQYF
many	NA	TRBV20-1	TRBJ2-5	TGCAGTGCTAGGGATCGTCAGTGGGGGCCCGGGTCCCAGTACTTC	CSARDRQWGPGSQYF
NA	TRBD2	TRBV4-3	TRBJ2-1	TGCGCCAGCAGCCAAGATGTGGCTAGCGGGGCCTACAATGAGCAGTTCTTC	CASSQDVASGAYNEQFF
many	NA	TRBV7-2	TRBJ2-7	TGTGCCAGCAGTCCAGGGACGGGAAACTACGAGCAGTACTTC	CASSPGTGNYEQYF